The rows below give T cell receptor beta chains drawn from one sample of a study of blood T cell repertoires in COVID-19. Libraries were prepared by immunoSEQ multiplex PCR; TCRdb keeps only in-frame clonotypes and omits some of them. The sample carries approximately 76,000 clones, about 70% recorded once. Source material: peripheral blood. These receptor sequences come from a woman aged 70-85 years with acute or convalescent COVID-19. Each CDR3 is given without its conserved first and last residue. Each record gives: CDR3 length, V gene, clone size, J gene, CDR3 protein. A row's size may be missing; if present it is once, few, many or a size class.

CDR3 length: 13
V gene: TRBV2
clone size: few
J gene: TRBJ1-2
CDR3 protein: ASSEGGQGKDGYT

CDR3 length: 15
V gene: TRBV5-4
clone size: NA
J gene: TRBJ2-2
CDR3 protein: ASSLGLAGANTGELF

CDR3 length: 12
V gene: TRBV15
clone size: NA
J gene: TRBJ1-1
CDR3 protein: ATSRDLENTEAF

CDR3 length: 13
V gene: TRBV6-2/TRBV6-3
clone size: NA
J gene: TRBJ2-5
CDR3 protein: ASSSDREDGETQY

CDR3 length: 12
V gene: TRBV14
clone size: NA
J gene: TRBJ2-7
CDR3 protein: ASSQGTLPYEQY

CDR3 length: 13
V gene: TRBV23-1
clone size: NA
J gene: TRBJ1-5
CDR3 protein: ASRIRENSNQPQH

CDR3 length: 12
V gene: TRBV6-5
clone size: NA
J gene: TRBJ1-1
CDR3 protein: ASSLSDRGTRTF

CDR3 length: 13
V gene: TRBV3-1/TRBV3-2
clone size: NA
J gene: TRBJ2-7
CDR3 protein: ASSQKASGVLEQY

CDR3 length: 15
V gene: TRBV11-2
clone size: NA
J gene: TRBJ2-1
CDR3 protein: ASSLGGGTRDYNEQF

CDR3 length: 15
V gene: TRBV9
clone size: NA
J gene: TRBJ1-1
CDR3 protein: ASSARPGGDMNTEAF

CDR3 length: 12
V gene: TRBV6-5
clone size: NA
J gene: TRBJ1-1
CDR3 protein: ASSAPGQITRAF

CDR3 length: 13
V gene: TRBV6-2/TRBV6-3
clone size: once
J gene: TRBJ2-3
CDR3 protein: ASSRAGPGTDTQY

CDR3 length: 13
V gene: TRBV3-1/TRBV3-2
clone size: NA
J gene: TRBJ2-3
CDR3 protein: ASSHSSGDTDTQY

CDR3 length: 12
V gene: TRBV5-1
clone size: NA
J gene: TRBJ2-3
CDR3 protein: ASSMTGGSDTQY

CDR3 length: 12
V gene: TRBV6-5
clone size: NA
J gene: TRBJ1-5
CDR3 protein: ASQANTPNQPQH

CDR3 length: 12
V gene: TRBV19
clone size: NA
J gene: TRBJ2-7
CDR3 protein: ASSRNRGFDEQY

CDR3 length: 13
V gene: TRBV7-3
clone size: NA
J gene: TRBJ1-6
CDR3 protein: ASSFDRGRNSPLH

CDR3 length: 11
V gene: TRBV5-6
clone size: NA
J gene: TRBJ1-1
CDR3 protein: ASSLSDSWWAF

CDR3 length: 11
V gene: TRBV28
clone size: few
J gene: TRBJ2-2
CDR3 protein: ASSLEKPGELF

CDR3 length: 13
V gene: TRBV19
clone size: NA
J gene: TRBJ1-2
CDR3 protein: ASATTTGGGYGYT

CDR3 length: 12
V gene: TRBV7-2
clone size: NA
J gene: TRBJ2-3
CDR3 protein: ASRGTGYSDTQY

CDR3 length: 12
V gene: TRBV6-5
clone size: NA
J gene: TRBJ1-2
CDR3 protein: ASAGTGPVYGYT

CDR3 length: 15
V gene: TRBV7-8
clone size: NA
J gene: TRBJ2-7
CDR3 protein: ASSRGLAGGVTYEQY

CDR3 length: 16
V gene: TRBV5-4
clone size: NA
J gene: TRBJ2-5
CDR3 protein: ASSSRLTSGRAGETQY

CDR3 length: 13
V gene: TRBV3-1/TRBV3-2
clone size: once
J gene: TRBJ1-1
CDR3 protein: ASSQVTGGHTEAF

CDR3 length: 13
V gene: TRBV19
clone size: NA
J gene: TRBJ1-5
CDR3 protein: ASSILASGNQPQH

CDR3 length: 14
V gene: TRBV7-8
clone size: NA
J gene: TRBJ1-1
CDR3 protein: ASSLGLGQGTAEAF

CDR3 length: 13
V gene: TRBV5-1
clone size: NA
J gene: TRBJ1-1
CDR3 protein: ASGEGTGYLAEAF

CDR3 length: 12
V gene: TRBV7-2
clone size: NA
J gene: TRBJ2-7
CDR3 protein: ASSLTSDSYEQY

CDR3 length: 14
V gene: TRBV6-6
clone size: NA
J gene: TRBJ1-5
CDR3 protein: ASSRGQTSVNQPQH

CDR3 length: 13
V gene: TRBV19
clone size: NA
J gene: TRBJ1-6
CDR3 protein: ASSIPGTDNSPLH

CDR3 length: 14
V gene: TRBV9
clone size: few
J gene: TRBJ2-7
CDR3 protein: ASSQGLAGGVYEQY

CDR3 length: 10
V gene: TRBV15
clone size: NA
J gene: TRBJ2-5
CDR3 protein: ATSRDRTDKY

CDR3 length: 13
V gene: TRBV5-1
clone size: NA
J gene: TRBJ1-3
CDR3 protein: ASSFSSVPGNTIY

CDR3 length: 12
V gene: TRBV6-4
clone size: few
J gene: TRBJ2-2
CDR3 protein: ASSEGQGPGELF

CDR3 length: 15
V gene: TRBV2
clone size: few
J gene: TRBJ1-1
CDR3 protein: ASRLQIGTGANTEAF

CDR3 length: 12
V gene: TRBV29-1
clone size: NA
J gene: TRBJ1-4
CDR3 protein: SALGSTTNEKLF

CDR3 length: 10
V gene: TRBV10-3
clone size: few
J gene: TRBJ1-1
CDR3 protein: AIGQRNTEAF

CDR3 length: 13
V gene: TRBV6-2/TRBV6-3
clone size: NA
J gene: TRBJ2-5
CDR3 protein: ASSSPSRRGETQY

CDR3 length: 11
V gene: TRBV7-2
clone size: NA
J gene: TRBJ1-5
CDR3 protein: ASSLIGSGAQH

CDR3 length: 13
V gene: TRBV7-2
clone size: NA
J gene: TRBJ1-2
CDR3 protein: ASSQTGLTLYGYT

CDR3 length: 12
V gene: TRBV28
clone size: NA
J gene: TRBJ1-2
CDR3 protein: ASSVQGRDYGYT

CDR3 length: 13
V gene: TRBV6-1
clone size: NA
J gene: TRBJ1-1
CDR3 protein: ASSEIGKMNTEAF

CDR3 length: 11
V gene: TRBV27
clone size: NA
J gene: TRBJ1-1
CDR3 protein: ASGWGGDTEAF

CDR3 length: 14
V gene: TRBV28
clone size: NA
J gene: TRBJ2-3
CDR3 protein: ASSSSMAGGTDTQY

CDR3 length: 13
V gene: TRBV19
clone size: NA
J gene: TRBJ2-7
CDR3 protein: ASRLGQGRTYEQY

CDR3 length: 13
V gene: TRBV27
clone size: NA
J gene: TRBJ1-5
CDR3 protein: ASRSGGVGNQPQH

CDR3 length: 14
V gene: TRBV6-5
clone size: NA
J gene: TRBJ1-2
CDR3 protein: ASSYASGAGSNGYT

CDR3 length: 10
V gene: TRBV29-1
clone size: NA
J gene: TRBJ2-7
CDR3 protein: SVERGGYEQY

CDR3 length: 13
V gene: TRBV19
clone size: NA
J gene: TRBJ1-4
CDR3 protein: ASSKGGRVNEKLF

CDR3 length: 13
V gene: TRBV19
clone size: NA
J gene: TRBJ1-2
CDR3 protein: ASSPRDRGAYGYT

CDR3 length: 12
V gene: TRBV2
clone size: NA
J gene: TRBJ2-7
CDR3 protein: ASSRDGGRYEQY

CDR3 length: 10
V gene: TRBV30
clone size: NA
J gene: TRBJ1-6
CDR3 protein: AWRATNSPLH

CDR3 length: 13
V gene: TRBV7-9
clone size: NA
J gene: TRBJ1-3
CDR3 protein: ASSLWDRAGNTIY

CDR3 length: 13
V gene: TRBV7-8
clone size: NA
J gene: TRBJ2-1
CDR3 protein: ASSPQVAGGNEQF

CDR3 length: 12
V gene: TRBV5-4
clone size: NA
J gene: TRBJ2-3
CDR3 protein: ASSPGFRTDTQY

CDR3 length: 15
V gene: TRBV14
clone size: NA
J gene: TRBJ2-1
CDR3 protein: ASSQDAGLALYNEQF